One sample yielded the 7 T cell receptor beta chains listed below, sequenced in a study of cytomegalovirus exposure and HLA in healthy donors. It was with 60 Vbeta and 13 Jbeta primers that the PCR ran. Libraries were prepared by immunoSEQ multiplex PCR; TCRdb keeps only in-frame clonotypes and omits some of them. The data contain under 200,000 clones, more than 60% of them singletons. Sequenced material: PBMCs. These receptor sequences come from a woman aged 45-59 years in good health and CMV-seropositive.

This rearrangement joins TRBV4-1 to TRBJ1-2; D is unclear. Germline assignment: CDR1 MGHRA and CDR2 YSYEKL. The V and J ends lost 7 bases and 2 bases respectively, with 11 bases between them. The CDR3 runs to 13 residues. CDR3 coding DNA: TGCGCCAGCAACGCAGGAGGGAACTATGGCTACACCTTC. Translated, it gives CASNAGGNYGYTF.

The J gene is TRBJ2-2, the V gene TRBV7-3; D possibly corresponds to TRBD1 (5 bases). There are 13 residues in the CDR3. V shed 3 bases and J shed 5 bases, with 7 bases lying between them. Germline V gene data show CDR1 as SGHTA and CDR2 as FQGTGA. In DNA, the CDR3 is TGTGCCAGCAGCTTTGCAGGGACCGGGGAGCTGTTTTTT. It encodes CASSFAGTGELFF.

A single count supports this clone. This chain links TRBV19 with TRBJ1-5; the match to TRBD1 covers 8 bases. The CDR3 length is 17 residues. CDR1 LNHDA and CDR2 SQIVND come from the germline V gene (reference sequence). V shed 6 bases, J shed 1 base, and the junction held 11 bases outside the gene matches. DNA for the CDR3: TGTGCCAGTAGCCCTGGACAGGGTCTACCCAGCAATCAGCCCCAGCATTTT. Residues: CASSPGQGLPSNQPQHF.

J is TRBJ2-1 and V is TRBV19; 11 bases fit TRBD1. Germline V gene data show CDR1 as LNHDA and CDR2 as SQIVND (reference sequence). V lost 3 bases and J lost 4; bases outside the gene matches: 11. The CDR3 contains 18 residues. The CDR3 DNA sequence: TGTGCCAGTAGTATCGGGACAGGGGGTCTAAGTCCTTACAATGAGCAGTTCTTC. It specifies CASSIGTGGLSPYNEQFF. Supplemented by reference TRBV19 and TRBJ2-1, the full variable domain reads DGGITQSPKYLFRKEGQNVTLSCEQNLNHDAMYWYRQDPGQGLRLIYYSQIVNDFQKGDIAEGYSVSREKKESFPLTVTSAQKNPTAFYLCASSIGTGGLSPYNEQFFGPGTRLTVL.

J is TRBJ1-1 and V is TRBV6-5; TRBD1 might be the D (5 bases). The V gene lost 2 bases and the J gene lost 2 bases, with 9 bases spanning the gap. The CDR3 consists of 14 residues. The germline V gene encodes CDR1 MNHEY and CDR2 SVGAGI. The CDR3: CASSYGRGNTEAFF. DNA for the CDR3: TGTGCCAGCAGTTACGGGAGGGGCAACACTGAAGCTTTCTTT.

The chain links TRBV4-3 to TRBJ1-2; weak D call: TRBD1 (5 bases). Germline CDR1 and CDR2: LGHNA and YSLEER. CDR3 length equals 15 residues. V was shortened by 3 bases and J by 0 bases, with 11 bases between the two germline ends. CDR3 in DNA: TGCGCCAGCAGCCATTTCGACAGTCCTAACTATGGCTACACCTTC. This gives the protein CASSHFDSPNYGYTF.

CDR3 sequence: CATSADTGANYGYTF. In DNA, the CDR3 is TGTGCCACCAGCGCGGATACAGGGGCCAACTATGGCTACACCTTC. This chain connects TRBV15 to TRBJ1-2, with 7 bases lining up with TRBD1. The CDR3 is 15 residues long. Germline V CDR1 and CDR2: LNHNV, YYDKDF (reference sequence). Germline trimming cut 5 bases from V and 2 bases from J; bases unmatched to any gene: 8.